This paragraph reports one TCR beta chain. The sample belongs to a study of control samples from healthy donors and cancer patients. Generated by immunoSEQ multiplex PCR, the TCRdb table keeps only in-frame clones and is missing some. This sample has more than 100,000 clones, with roughly nine tenths found just once. The CDR3 loop spans 15 amino acids. The V end was cut by 5 bases, the J end by 8 bases, with 16 bases between. Germline CDR1 is SEHNR and CDR2 is FQNEAQ (reference sequence). Sample: blood. This clonotype was obtained from a woman between 18 and 29 years old in good health. The rearrangement links TRBV7-9 to TRBJ1-6; D possibly corresponds to TRBD1 (6 bases). CDR3 region: CASSPRSGADSPLHF. CDR3 nucleotides: TGTGCCAGCAGCCCCCGGTCAGGGGCGGATTCACCCCTCCACTTT.